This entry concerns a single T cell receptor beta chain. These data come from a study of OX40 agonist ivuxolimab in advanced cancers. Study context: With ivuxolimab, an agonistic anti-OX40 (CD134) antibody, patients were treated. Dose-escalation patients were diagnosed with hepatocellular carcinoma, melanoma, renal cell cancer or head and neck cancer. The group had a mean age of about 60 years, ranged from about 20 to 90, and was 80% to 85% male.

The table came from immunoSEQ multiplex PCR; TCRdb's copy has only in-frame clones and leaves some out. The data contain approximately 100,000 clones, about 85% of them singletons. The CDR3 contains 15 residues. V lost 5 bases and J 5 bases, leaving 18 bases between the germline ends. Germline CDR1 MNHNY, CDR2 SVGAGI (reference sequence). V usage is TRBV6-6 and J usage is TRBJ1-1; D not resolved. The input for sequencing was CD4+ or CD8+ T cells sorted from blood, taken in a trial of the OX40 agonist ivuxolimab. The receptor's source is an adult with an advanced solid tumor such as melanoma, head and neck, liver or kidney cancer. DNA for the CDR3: TGTGCCAGCAGTCAATGGGTGGGAAAGCAGACTGAAGCTTTCTTT. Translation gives CASSQWVGKQTEAFF.